Following are 5 T cell receptor beta chains from one sample sequenced in a study of T cells in Graves' hyperthyroidism and ophthalmopathy. Amplification targeted TCR beta CDR3 regions from RNA transcripts. TCR CDR3 regions were first amplified by RT-PCR with HTBI primers. TCRdb itself ran the multiplex PCR reads through MiXCR, one entry per CDR3 protein. The table includes 560,000 or so distinct CDR3 sequences, around 45% detected once. Sample: peripheral blood or thyroid tissue (not recorded which). The receptors were gathered from a woman younger than 30 with Graves' hyperthyroidism.

The chain combines TRBV7-9 with TRBJ1-1; possibly TRBD1 for D (5 bases). Trimming shortened V by 4 bases and J by 1 base, and 10 bases separated the two germline ends. This CDR3 comprises 14 residues. Germline V gives CDR1 SEHNR, CDR2 FQNEAQ (reference sequence). The CDR3 nucleotides read TGTGCCAGCAGCTCCTACAGGAGGAACACTGAAGCTTTCTTT. Translated: CASSSYRRNTEAFF.

This clonotype was counted a single time. The chain has TRBV19 and TRBJ1-2; the D gene is possibly TRBD1 (5 bases). Germline V gives CDR1 LNHDA, CDR2 SQIVND (reference sequence). This CDR3 is built from 15 residues. Trimming pared 5 bases from V and 3 bases from J, leaving 16 bases between. Written as DNA, the CDR3 is TGTGCCAGTAGTCCGATGTCCAGGGACCACTATGGCTACACCTTC. It yields the protein CASSPMSRDHYGYTF.

The V and J genes are TRBV9 and TRBJ2-7, with 7 bases lining up with TRBD2. The CDR3 has 16 residues. Germline assignment: CDR1 SGDLS and CDR2 YYNGEE. Trimming removed 4 bases from V and 2 bases from J; junction bases left unmatched: 12. CDR3 coding DNA: TGTGCCAGCAGCCAGCTGGCCCTAGCGGAACCCTACGAGCAGTACTTC. The encoded protein is CASSQLALAEPYEQYF.

CDR3 sequence reads: CAISELGVYGYTF. The CDR3 DNA follows: TGTGCCATCAGTGAGCTGGGGGTCTATGGCTACACCTTC. The V and J genes are TRBV10-3 and TRBJ1-2; D is perhaps TRBD1 (5 bases). The CDR3 covers 13 residues. Trimming took 2 bases from V and 4 from J, leaving 8 bases between them. The V gene's germline CDR1 is ENHRY and CDR2 SYGVKD.

This clonotype was found a few times. The V call is TRBV7-9, the J call TRBJ1-1; D unclear. Germline V gene data show CDR1 as SEHNR and CDR2 as FQNEAQ (reference sequence). CDR3 length equals 15 residues. V lost 0 bases to trimming and J lost 5 bases, with 13 bases between them. The CDR3 coding sequence is TGTGCCAGCAGCTTAGCGCCTTTCAGGTTAACTGAAGCTTTCTTT. Its translation is CASSLAPFRLTEAFF. Based on the CDR3 plus reference TRBV7-9 and TRBJ1-1, the full variable domain is DTGVSQNPRHKITKRGQNVTFRCDPISEHNRLYWYRQTLGQGPEFLTYFQNEAQLEKSRLLSDRFSAERPKGSFSTLEIQRTEQGDSAMYLCASSLAPFRLTEAFFGQGTRLTVV.